This T cell receptor (beta chain) was recorded in a study of T cells after yellow fever vaccination. TCRdb redid the calling of the 5' RACE reads with MiXCR, one entry per CDR3 protein. The sample includes approximately 600,000 distinct CDR3 sequences, over 9% of them seen just once. This CDR3 has 14 residues. Germline lookup yields CDR1 KGHSH and CDR2 LQKENI. The ends lost 6 bases at V and 7 bases at J; junction bases unmatched: 7. The sequence was collected from a man younger than 40 who received the YFV17D yellow fever vaccine. Sequences were derived from PBMCs, sampled on the day of the yellow fever booster vaccination. The gene calls are TRBV18 and TRBJ1-2; 11 nucleotides align to TRBD1. Written as DNA, the CDR3 is TGTGCCAGCTCTCTAGGACAGGGGGCTCGTGGCTACACCTTC. It codes for CASSLGQGARGYTF.